The rows below give T cell receptor beta chains drawn from one sample of a study of PD-1 blockade in classical Hodgkin lymphoma. The repertoire was sequenced with immunoSEQ multiplex PCR; TCRdb's copy has only in-frame clones and lacks some. Found here are around 40,000 clones, 70% to 85% of them singletons; the top ten hold more than 8%. Sequencing was performed on peripheral blood mononuclear cells (PBMCs), taken before the fourth cycle of nivolumab. Receptor source: a human donor with classical Hodgkin lymphoma. Both conserved end residues are part of each CDR3. A D gene is named only where the DNA matches it firmly. Some rows have no size entry. The others give once, few or many, or a class for an expanded clone.

CASSLGQFGSGNTIYF,TGCGCCAGCAGCTTGGGACAGTTTGGCTCTGGAAACACCATATATTTT,NA,TRBJ1-3,TRBV5-1,NA
CASSTSGATQYF,TGTGCCAGCAGTACTTCAGGGGCTACGCAGTATTTT,few,TRBJ2-3,TRBV25-1,NA
CASVRGSSYNSPLHF,TGTGCCAGTGTACGAGGGAGCTCCTATAATTCACCCCTCCACTTT,NA,TRBJ1-6,TRBV19,NA
CASSQDREGLRGYTF,TGCGCCAGCAGCCAAGATAGGGAAGGCTTGAGGGGCTACACCTTC,NA,TRBJ1-2,TRBV4-3,NA
CASSLEWTKYEQYF,TGTGCCAGCAGCTTAGAGTGGACAAAATACGAGCAGTACTTC,NA,TRBJ2-7,TRBV11-2,NA
CASSVELNFLSGNTIYF,TGTGCCAGCAGCGTGGAGTTGAACTTCCTATCTGGAAACACCATATATTTT,NA,TRBJ1-3,TRBV9,NA
CASSLRGQGGIGNQPQHF,TGTGCCAGCAGCCTGAGGGGACAGGGGGGGATTGGCAATCAGCCCCAGCATTTT,NA,TRBJ1-5,TRBV5-6,TRBD1
CAIRASGYSYEQYF,TGTGCCATCAGGGCTAGCGGATACTCCTACGAGCAGTACTTC,NA,TRBJ2-7,TRBV10-3,TRBD2
CASSKDRTGRSTNEKLFF,TGTGCCAGCAGCAAAGACCGGACAGGCCGTTCAACTAATGAAAAACTGTTTTTT,NA,TRBJ1-4,TRBV21-1,NA
CASSHTGTGANEKLFF,TGCGCCAGCAGCCATACAGGGACAGGGGCTAATGAAAAACTGTTTTTT,NA,TRBJ1-4,TRBV4-3,TRBD1
CASSEISFSYEQYF,TGTGCCAGCAGTGAAATCTCCTTCTCCTACGAGCAGTACTTC,once,TRBJ2-7,TRBV6-1,NA
CASCWRGSTDTQYF,TGCGCCAGCTGTTGGCGGGGAAGCACAGATACGCAGTATTTT,few,TRBJ2-3,TRBV5-1,NA
CASSKTPGQAYEQYF,TGCGCCAGCAGCAAAACCCCGGGACAGGCCTACGAGCAGTACTTC,NA,TRBJ2-7,TRBV5-1,TRBD1
CASSETGGWNYGYTF,TGTGCCAGCAGCGAAACAGGGGGTTGGAACTATGGCTACACCTTC,NA,TRBJ1-2,TRBV7-9,TRBD1
CASSPLDRVNTGELFF,TGTGCCAGCAGCCCCCTCGACAGGGTGAACACCGGGGAGCTGTTTTTT,NA,TRBJ2-2,TRBV7-9,TRBD1
CASSLMGRDTGELFF,TGTGCCAGCAGCTTAATGGGGCGGGACACCGGGGAGCTGTTTTTT,NA,TRBJ2-2,TRBV7-3,NA
CASSAWTVNTEAFF,TGTGCCAGCAGTGCCTGGACAGTGAACACTGAAGCTTTCTTT,NA,TRBJ1-1,TRBV6-1,NA
CASSIGGGTDTQYF,TGTGCCAGTAGTATCGGGGGGGGCACAGATACGCAGTATTTT,NA,TRBJ2-3,TRBV19,TRBD2
CATSRDFSTGVNYGYTF,TGTGCCACCAGCAGAGATTTCTCGACAGGGGTTAACTATGGCTACACCTTC,NA,TRBJ1-2,TRBV15,TRBD1
CASTPLPTGNIQYF,TGTGCCAGCACCCCCCTCCCCACTGGAAACATTCAGTACTTC,NA,TRBJ2-4,TRBV2,NA
CASSPSGGTGREQYF,TGTGCCAGCAGTCCCTCTGGGGGGACAGGGCGCGAGCAGTACTTC,NA,TRBJ2-7,TRBV27,TRBD1
CATGRQGQNSPLHF,TGTGCCACCGGGAGGCAGGGACAAAATTCACCCCTCCACTTT,NA,TRBJ1-6,TRBV6-5,NA
CASSLARALRNTEAFF,TGTGCCAGCAGCTTGGCCAGGGCGTTGAGGAACACTGAAGCTTTCTTT,NA,TRBJ1-1,TRBV5-6,NA
CASSLEGPGLYEQYF,TGTGCCAGCAGCTTAGAGGGACCGGGACTCTACGAGCAGTACTTC,NA,TRBJ2-7,TRBV7-2,NA
CASSLGRNYGYTF,TGTGCCAGCAGTCTCGGTAGGAACTATGGCTACACCTTC,NA,TRBJ1-2,TRBV5-4,NA
CASSLNPWGVPGELFF,TGTGCCAGCAGTCTCAACCCCTGGGGGGTCCCCGGGGAGCTGTTTTTT,NA,TRBJ2-2,TRBV28,NA
CASSLRVSDTEAFF,TGTGCCAGCAGCCTGAGAGTATCCGACACTGAAGCTTTCTTT,once,TRBJ1-1,TRBV7-9,NA
CASSASRQASSPLHF,TGTGCCAGCAGCGCTTCCAGACAGGCTAGTTCACCCCTCCACTTT,NA,TRBJ1-6,TRBV9,NA
CASSQGLAGATDTQYF,TGCGCCAGCAGCCAAGGACTAGCGGGGGCAACAGATACGCAGTATTTT,NA,TRBJ2-3,TRBV4-1,TRBD2
CSVESGRGGYEQFF,TGCAGCGTTGAGAGTGGGCGGGGGGGATATGAGCAGTTCTTC,NA,TRBJ2-1,TRBV29-1,TRBD2
CASSARYRDLEADTQYF,TGTGCCAGCAGTGCCCGATACCGGGACTTGGAGGCAGATACGCAGTATTTT,NA,TRBJ2-3,TRBV27,NA
CASSHAPGWNTEAFF,TGTGCCAGCTCACACGCTCCTGGATGGAACACTGAAGCTTTCTTT,NA,TRBJ1-1,TRBV18,NA
CASSQRTPELRGNTIYF,TGTGCCAGCAGCCAGAGGACACCGGAATTGAGAGGAAACACCATATATTTT,once,TRBJ1-3,TRBV14,NA
CASSQTSVGYNEQFF,TGCGCCAGCAGCCAAACTAGCGTCGGATACAATGAGCAGTTCTTC,NA,TRBJ2-1,TRBV4-3,TRBD2
CASRERWRFNEKLFF,TGTGCCAGCAGGGAGCGGTGGAGGTTTAATGAAAAACTGTTTTTT,NA,TRBJ1-4,TRBV2,NA
CAWSGGTREGLLFF,TGTGCCTGGAGTGGCGGGACAAGAGAAGGGTTACTGTTTTTT,once,TRBJ1-4,TRBV30,NA
CASSPPESGEQYF,TGTGCCAGCAGCCCGCCTGAATCCGGCGAGCAGTACTTC,NA,TRBJ2-7,TRBV7-9,NA
CASSLSHRDGFFGYTF,TGTGCCAGCAGCTTGTCACACCGGGACGGGTTTTTCGGCTACACCTTC,NA,TRBJ1-2,TRBV7-9,NA
CASSSRRPGRIDEQFF,TGTGCCAGCAGCTCCCGAAGGCCCGGTCGAATCGATGAGCAGTTCTTC,NA,TRBJ2-1,TRBV7-6,NA
CASSQGGSSEGYEQYF,TGCGCCAGCAGCCAAGGTGGGTCCAGCGAGGGCTACGAGCAGTACTTC,NA,TRBJ2-7,TRBV4-1,NA
CASSLEEGNSPLHF,TGTGCCAGCTCACTTGAAGAGGGTAATTCACCCCTCCACTTT,NA,TRBJ1-6,TRBV18,NA
CASSTPEGRGNQPQHF,TGTGCCAGCAGTACCCCGGAGGGAAGGGGCAATCAGCCCCAGCATTTT,NA,TRBJ1-5,TRBV28,NA
CASSPLRGPSGANVLTF,TGTGCCAGCAGTCCACTCAGGGGGCCCTCTGGGGCCAACGTCCTGACTTTC,NA,TRBJ2-6,TRBV27,TRBD1
CASSPMTGVHSPLHF,TGTGCCAGCAGCCCGATGACAGGGGTTCATTCACCCCTCCACTTT,NA,TRBJ1-6,TRBV11-2,TRBD1
CASIRGQGEWTGELFF,TGTGCCAGTATCCGGGGGCAGGGAGAATGGACCGGGGAGCTGTTTTTT,NA,TRBJ2-2,TRBV19,NA
CASSLQSFWTPSSYNEQFF,TGTGCCAGCAGCTTACAGTCGTTTTGGACACCGAGTTCCTACAATGAGCAGTTCTTC,NA,TRBJ2-1,TRBV11-1,NA
CASSVGRDRVYNEQFF,TGTGCCAGCAGCGTAGGACGGGACAGGGTGTACAATGAGCAGTTCTTC,NA,TRBJ2-1,TRBV9,TRBD1
CASKPGPSLSNQPQHF,TGTGCCAGCAAACCGGGACCCTCCCTTAGCAATCAGCCCCAGCATTTT,NA,TRBJ1-5,TRBV6-6,NA
CASSEGPQNTEAFF,TGTGCCAGCAGTGAAGGGCCGCAGAACACTGAAGCTTTCTTT,NA,TRBJ1-1,TRBV6-1,NA
CASRPRGGGETQYF,TGTGCCAGCAGACCTCGGGGGGGCGGGGAGACCCAGTACTTC,NA,TRBJ2-5,TRBV6-5,TRBD2
CASSSRDTDTQYF,TGCGCCAGCAGCTCCCGGGACACAGATACGCAGTATTTT,NA,TRBJ2-3,TRBV5-1,NA